Listed below are T cell receptor beta chains from one sample, sequenced in a study of CD4 T cells in relation to SARS-CoV-2 and coronaviruses. These receptors lack a known antigen. TCRdb keeps only in-frame clones here, not all; method: immunoSEQ multiplex PCR. The top ten hold around 17% of the sample, which has tens of thousands of clones, around 67% seen once. Sequenced: CD4+ T cells from PBMCs, cultured in vitro. These receptors were obtained from a human donor in good health. The CDR3 runs from the conserved cysteine through the conserved F or W. D genes are given only for firm matches. Clone size appears in some rows only: once, few, many, or a class for an expanded clone.

v_gene,abundance,j_gene,d_gene,CDR3nt,CDR3aa
TRBV7-9,-,TRBJ2-7,-,TGTGCCAGCAGCCCCCCAGGCTCAAGTCGGTCCTCCGAGCAGTACTTC,CASSPPGSSRSSEQYF
TRBV12-2,-,TRBJ2-7,-,TGTGCAAGTCGCCTAGACAGGGGGCCCTACGAGCAGTACTTC,CASRLDRGPYEQYF
TRBV19,-,TRBJ1-5,TRBD1,TGTGCCAGCCATACGGGGGGACAGTTCTATCAGCCCCAGCATTTT,CASHTGGQFYQPQHF
TRBV6-5,-,TRBJ1-5,-,TGTGCCAGCAGCAGGGACGTAGGTGGCAATCAGCCCCAGCATTTT,CASSRDVGGNQPQHF
TRBV28,-,TRBJ2-1,-,TGTGCGTGCATAGCGCAGAGCTCCTACAATGAGCAGTTCTTC,CACIAQSSYNEQFF
TRBV7-8,-,TRBJ1-5,TRBD1,TGTGCCAGCAGCTCCTCACGGCGGACAGGGGCCAATCAGCCCCAGCATTTT,CASSSSRRTGANQPQHF
TRBV24-1,-,TRBJ1-3,-,TGTGCCACCAGGCCCCGGGGTACCCTGGGAGGAAACACCATATATTTT,CATRPRGTLGGNTIYF
TRBV7-9,few,TRBJ2-7,-,TGTGCCAGCAGCTTGGAAGGCGGGGCGAGGGGGCAGTACTTC,CASSLEGGARGQYF
TRBV4-3,-,TRBJ1-2,-,TGCGCCAGCAGCTTGAGGACAGCCGGCTACACCTTC,CASSLRTAGYTF
TRBV5-1,-,TRBJ2-5,-,TGCGCCAGCAGCCTTGGCCAGGGGCCCCGGAGGACCCAGTACTTC,CASSLGQGPRRTQYF
TRBV7-2,-,TRBJ2-2,TRBD1,TGTGCCAGCAGCTTACAGGACAGGGTGAGCGGGGAGCTGTTTTTT,CASSLQDRVSGELFF
TRBV6-2/TRBV6-3,-,TRBJ2-6,-,TGTGCCAGCAGTACGGCCAACGTCCTGACTTTC,CASSTANVLTF
TRBV14,once,TRBJ1-1,-,TGTGCCAGCAGCCAGAGGCCGGGGAAATTGAACACTGAAGCTTTCTTT,CASSQRPGKLNTEAFF
TRBV7-9,-,TRBJ1-2,-,TGTGCCAGCAGTGGACTGTTAAACTATGGCTACACCTTC,CASSGLLNYGYTF
TRBV5-4,few,TRBJ2-3,TRBD2,TGTGCCAGCAGCCCAGGACTAGCGGGGGGGGAAGATACGCAGTATTTT,CASSPGLAGGEDTQYF
TRBV3-1/TRBV3-2,-,TRBJ1-1,-,TGTGCCAGCCGCCACGGGGCAGGGGCAAGGAACACTGAAGCTTTCTTT,CASRHGAGARNTEAFF